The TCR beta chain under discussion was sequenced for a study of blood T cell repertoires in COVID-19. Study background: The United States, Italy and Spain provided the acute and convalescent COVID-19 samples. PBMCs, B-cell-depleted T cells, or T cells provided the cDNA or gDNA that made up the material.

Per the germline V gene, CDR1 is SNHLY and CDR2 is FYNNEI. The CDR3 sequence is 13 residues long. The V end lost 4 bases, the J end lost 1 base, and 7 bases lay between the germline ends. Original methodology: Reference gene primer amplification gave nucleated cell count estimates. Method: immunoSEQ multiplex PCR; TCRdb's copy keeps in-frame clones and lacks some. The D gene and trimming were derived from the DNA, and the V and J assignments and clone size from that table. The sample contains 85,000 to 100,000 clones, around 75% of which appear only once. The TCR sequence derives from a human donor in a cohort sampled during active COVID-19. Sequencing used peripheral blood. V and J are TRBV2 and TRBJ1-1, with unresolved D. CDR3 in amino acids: CASSVGGNTEAFF. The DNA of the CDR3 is TGTGCCAGCAGTGTCGGTGGGAACACTGAAGCTTTCTTT.